These 32 T cell receptor beta chains originate from one sample sequenced in a study of shared clonotypes between healthy human individuals. Clones were sequenced by immunoSEQ multiplex PCR, and TCRdb holds only the in-frame ones, with some missing. The sample has about 1 million clones, about 76% seen once; the top ten hold about 1.5%. Sequencing input: memory CD4+ T cells sorted from blood. Subset reported: CD45RA-negative fraction. All receptors derive from a man between 18 and 29 years old in good health.

Turning to this clone: Other nucleotide sequences from this sample produce the same CDR3. The rearrangement uses TRBV18 and TRBJ1-1; no firm D call. V was trimmed by 3 bases and J by 5 bases, leaving 7 bases between them. CDR3 length: 12 residues. The germline V gene encodes CDR1 KGHSH and CDR2 LQKENI. The CDR3 region has the DNA TGTGCCAGCTCACCCGACAATACTGAAGCTTTCTTT. Translating it yields CASSPDNTEAFF.

This rearrangement joins TRBV2 to TRBJ2-1, with TRBD1 matching over 7 bases. The CDR3 totals 15 residues. Looked up from germline, CDR1 is SNHLY and CDR2 is FYNNEI. Trimming at V came to 6 bases and at J to 3 bases, leaving 8 bases not matched to a gene. The CDR3 sequence: CASRGVGQSYNEQFF. CDR3 nucleotide sequence: TGTGCCAGCAGGGGGGTGGGACAGAGCTACAATGAGCAGTTCTTC.

This clone came up a few times. The sample contains more than one DNA sequence encoding this CDR3. This chain uses TRBV13 with TRBJ2-1; 14 bases match TRBD2. The germline V gene has CDR1 PRHDT and CDR2 FYEKMQ (reference sequence). The CDR3 spans 16 residues. V was pared by 0 bases and J by 8 bases, with 3 bases of the junction left unmatched. The CDR3 DNA follows: TGTGCCAGCAGCTTAGGCCGACTAGCGGGAGGGCATGAGCAGTTCTTC. This encodes CASSLGRLAGGHEQFF.

The chain joins TRBV6-5 to TRBJ1-5; weak D call: TRBD1 (5 bases). The length of the CDR3 is 13 residues. Looked up from germline, CDR1 is MNHEY and CDR2 is SVGAGI. Between the trimmed V and J ends, which lost 1 base and 5 bases, there was a span of 6 bases. CDR3: CASSYLGDQPQHF. For the CDR3, the DNA is TGTGCCAGCAGTTACTTAGGGGATCAGCCCCAGCATTTT.

The CDR3 reads CASSYAVGYEQYF. DNA for the CDR3: TGTGCCAGCAGTTACGCCGTAGGTTACGAGCAGTACTTC. J is TRBJ2-7 and V is TRBV6-6; D gene ambiguous. Germline V lookup: CDR1 MNHNY, CDR2 SVGAGI (reference sequence). Trimming took off 2 bases at V and 4 bases at J, with 9 bases between the two ends. The CDR3 covers 13 residues.

This clone was seen once. J is TRBJ2-7 and V is TRBV5-1, with 10 bases fitting TRBD2. J was trimmed by 0 bases and V by 3 bases; bases with no gene match: 3. Per the germline V gene, CDR1 is SGHRS and CDR2 is YFSETQ. This CDR3 has 15 residues. As DNA, the CDR3 is TGCGCCAGCAGCTCCACTAGCGGGGTCTCCTACGAGCAGTACTTC. This codes for CASSSTSGVSYEQYF.

The chain recombines TRBV6-1 with TRBJ2-1, with D unclear. Germline V gene data show CDR1 as MNHNS and CDR2 as SASEGT. This CDR3 has 14 amino acids. Trimming cost V 1 base and J 15 bases, with 19 bases left between them. CDR3 bases: TGTGCCAGCAGTGAAGACGGTTCTACTGGAAACCGGTTCTTC. Translated: CASSEDGSTGNRFF.

The J gene is TRBJ2-3, the V gene TRBV7-8, with TRBD1 matching over 9 bases. The germline V gene has CDR1 SGHVS and CDR2 FQNEAQ. This CDR3 has 16 residues. The V gene end was trimmed by 5 bases and the J gene end by 3 bases; junction bases not matched to a gene: 9. CDR3 nucleotide sequence: TGTGCCAGCAGCCCAAAACCGGGACAGGGAACAGATACGCAGTATTTT. Residues: CASSPKPGQGTDTQYF.

The rearrangement uses TRBV6-1 and TRBJ2-3; TRBD1 matches 12 bases. The CDR3 loop spans 15 amino acids. The J segment lost 6 bases and the V segment lost 7 bases, leaving 8 bases of the junction unmatched. Germline CDR1 is MNHNS and CDR2 is SASEGT. CDR3 protein: CASTPGQGAVDTQYF. DNA for the CDR3: TGTGCCAGCACTCCGGGACAGGGGGCAGTCGATACGCAGTATTTT.

This rearrangement joins TRBV27 to TRBJ2-1, with D maybe TRBD2 (5 bases). Germline assignment: CDR1 MNHEY and CDR2 SMNVEV (reference sequence). The CDR3 has 16 amino acids. V shed 4 bases and J shed 0 bases, with 13 bases lying between them. CDR3 sequence reads: CASSSSGPSSYNEQFF. CDR3 nucleotides: TGTGCCAGCAGTTCAAGCGGACCTAGCTCCTACAATGAGCAGTTCTTC.

The gene calls are TRBV10-1 and TRBJ2-7, with D possibly matching TRBD1 (5 bases). The CDR3 loop spans 13 amino acids. CDR1 and CDR2 from the germline V gene are WNHNN and SYGVQD (reference sequence). Deletions cut 4 bases from V and 3 bases from J, with 10 bases between. CDR3 amino acids: CASSAQAGYEQYF. The DNA of the CDR3 is TGCGCCAGCAGTGCACAGGCCGGCTACGAGCAGTACTTC.

The V call is TRBV11-3, the J call TRBJ2-2; unclear D gene. The CDR3 consists of 15 residues. V lost 1 base and J lost 2, with 8 bases in between. Per the germline V gene, CDR1 is SGHNT and CDR2 is YENEEA. CDR3 in DNA: TGTGCCAGCAGCTTAGTAGTCGGTAACACCGGGGAGCTGTTTTTT. Translated: CASSLVVGNTGELFF. Filled out from reference TRBV11-3 and TRBJ2-2, the complete variable domain reads EAGVVQSPRYKIIEKKQPVAFWCNPISGHNTLYWYLQNLGQGPELLIRYENEEAVDDSQLPKDRFSAERLKGVDSTLKIQPAELGDSAVYLCASSLVVGNTGELFFGEGSRLTVL.

This clone was picked up many times. This chain connects TRBV2 to TRBJ2-3; no clear D gene. This CDR3 has 13 residues. Germline CDR1 is SNHLY and CDR2 is FYNNEI. The V gene lost 5 bases and the J gene lost 6 bases, with 12 bases spanning the gap. The DNA of the CDR3 is TGTGCCAGCAGTCTCTCCCGGTCGGATACGCAGTATTTT. It specifies CASSLSRSDTQYF. Together with reference TRBV2 and TRBJ2-3, the CDR3 gives the full variable domain: EPEVTQTPSHQVTQMGQEVILRCVPISNHLYFYWYRQILGQKVEFLVSFYNNEISEKSEIFDDQFSVERPDGSNFTLKIRSTKLEDSAMYFCASSLSRSDTQYFGPGTRLTVL.

V usage is TRBV18 and J usage is TRBJ1-1, with no clear D. V lost 6 bases to trimming and J lost 1 base, with 9 bases between them. Per the germline V gene, CDR1 is KGHSH and CDR2 is LQKENI. This CDR3 region has 13 residues. CDR3 nucleotide sequence: TGTGCCAGCTCGGAACAACAGAACACTGAAGCTTTCTTT. Its translation: CASSEQQNTEAFF. The whole variable domain, filled in from reference TRBV18 and TRBJ1-1, reads NAGVMQNPRHLVRRRGQEARLRCSPMKGHSHVYWYRQLPEEGLKFMVYLQKENIIDESGMPKERFSAEFPKEGPSILRIQQVVRGDSAAYFCASSEQQNTEAFFGQGTRLTVV.

The chain joins TRBV28 to TRBJ1-5; D might be TRBD1 (6 bases). The CDR3 is 15 amino acids. V gave up 6 bases and J gave up 4 bases, with 16 bases separating them. The germline V gene encodes CDR1 MDHEN and CDR2 SYDVKM. The CDR3 loop reads CASRPYGTQNQPQHF. CDR3 nucleotides: TGTGCCAGCAGGCCCTACGGGACACAAAATCAGCCCCAGCATTTT.

This rearrangement joins TRBV5-4 to TRBJ1-1; the D gene is possibly TRBD1 (6 bases). Trimming took off 4 bases at V and 3 bases at J, with 13 bases between the two ends. This CDR3 contains 14 residues. Germline loops: CDR1 SGHNT, CDR2 YYREEE (reference sequence). The CDR3 nucleotides read TGTGCCAGCAGCAGAGATGCAGGGGACACTGAAGCTTTCTTT. This sequence encodes CASSRDAGDTEAFF.

J is TRBJ1-3 and V is TRBV10-3, with D possibly being TRBD1 (5 bases). The germline V gene has CDR1 ENHRY and CDR2 SYGVKD. V lost 10 bases to trimming and J lost 0 bases, with 16 bases between them. The length of the CDR3 is 15 residues. CDR3 nucleotides: TGTGCCACCCTCCAGGCAGGGAGCTCTGGAAACACCATATATTTT. Its translation: CATLQAGSSGNTIYF.

This clone has more than one count but fewer than ten. The chain couples TRBV6-7 to TRBJ1-1; no definite D call. Being an ORF, TRBV6-7 has a function that is uncertain. The V end was cut by 4 bases, the J end by 2 bases, with 14 bases between. CDR3 length equals 15 residues. The CDR3 coding sequence is TGTGCCAGCAGTTCCAAGAAGAGAACAAACACTGAAGCTTTCTTT. This codes for CASSSKKRTNTEAFF.

This clone has only one observation. This rearrangement joins TRBV6-1 to TRBJ1-4; D remains unclear. Germline V gene lookup returns CDR1 MNHNS and CDR2 SASEGT. V shed 3 bases and J shed 6 bases, with 5 bases lying between them. The CDR3 consists of 12 residues. The CDR3 nucleotides are TGTGCCAGCAGTGACCGACATGAAAAACTGTTTTTT. Protein: CASSDRHEKLFF.

This chain connects TRBV5-1 to TRBJ1-3, with unresolved D. V gave up 0 bases and J gave up 3 bases, with 7 bases separating them. Germline loops: CDR1 SGHRS, CDR2 YFSETQ. This CDR3 contains 14 residues. As DNA, the CDR3 is TGCGCCAGCAGCTTGGATGGATTTGGAAACACCATATATTTT. Amino acids: CASSLDGFGNTIYF.

J is TRBJ1-1 and V is TRBV5-1, with D possibly matching TRBD1 (6 bases). Trimming pared 3 bases from V and 5 bases from J, leaving 17 bases between. CDR3 size: 15 residues. Germline lookup yields CDR1 SGHRS and CDR2 YFSETQ. CDR3 loop: CASSSGPGVGTEAFF. In nucleotides, the CDR3 is TGCGCCAGCAGCTCGGGCCCAGGGGTCGGGACTGAAGCTTTCTTT.

The rearrangement uses TRBV6-1 and TRBJ2-1; the match to TRBD2 covers 11 bases. The CDR3 totals 14 residues. The junction had 1 base not matched to a gene; V was cut back by 5 bases and J by 4 bases. CDR1 and CDR2 (germline): MNHNS, SASEGT. Written as DNA, the CDR3 is TGTGCCAGCAGTCTAGCGGGGGGTTACAATGAGCAGTTCTTC. It encodes CASSLAGGYNEQFF.

The V and J genes are TRBV9 and TRBJ1-2; 7 bases fit TRBD1. The trim removed 2 bases at V and 7 bases at J, leaving 11 bases unmatched. The CDR3 runs to 15 residues. In germline, CDR1 is SGDLS, CDR2 YYNGEE. CDR3 region: CASSVNLQGGAGYTF. The DNA of the CDR3 is TGTGCCAGCAGCGTCAACCTTCAGGGGGGAGCTGGCTACACCTTC.

The chain couples TRBV13 to TRBJ2-3; TRBD2 might be the D (6 bases). V shed 6 bases and J shed 5 bases, with 12 bases lying between them. The CDR3 has 13 residues. CDR1 and CDR2 (germline): PRHDT, FYEKMQ (reference sequence). The CDR3 coding sequence is TGTGCCAGCAGTACGGTGGGGGGAGATACGCAGTATTTT. Translation gives CASSTVGGDTQYF.

About this clone itself: The sample carries other DNA sequences with the same CDR3. The chain is built from TRBV6-1 and TRBJ2-1; 11 nucleotides line up with TRBD2. CDR3 length: 15 residues. V shed 4 bases and J 3 bases; nucleotides not matched to a gene: 2. From germline, CDR1 is MNHNS and CDR2 SASEGT. The CDR3 reads CASSVGTSGYNEQFF. DNA for the CDR3: TGTGCCAGCAGTGTCGGGACTAGCGGCTACAATGAGCAGTTCTTC.

The genes are TRBV9 and TRBJ2-7, with 10 positions matching TRBD1. CDR1 SGDLS and CDR2 YYNGEE come from the germline V gene. V shed 3 bases, J shed 1 base, and the junction held 4 bases outside the gene matches. The CDR3 sequence is 15 residues long. The CDR3 reads CASSAGQGGSYEQYF. CDR3 sequence (DNA): TGTGCCAGCAGCGCCGGACAGGGGGGTTCCTACGAGCAGTACTTC.

This chain uses TRBV9 with TRBJ2-2, with TRBD1 as a possible D gene (5 bases). The V gene lost 2 bases and the J gene lost 2 bases, with 13 bases spanning the gap. This CDR3 contains 16 residues. Germline values: CDR1 SGDLS, CDR2 YYNGEE. The CDR3 loop reads CASSVKVRANTGELFF. CDR3 nucleotides: TGTGCCAGCAGCGTTAAGGTCAGGGCAAACACCGGGGAGCTGTTTTTT.

This clone showed up just once. V usage is TRBV29-1 and J usage is TRBJ2-1; TRBD1 aligns across 9 bases. This CDR3 has 14 amino acids. With V trimmed by 4 bases and J by 3 bases, 4 bases remained unmatched. Germline V gene data show CDR1 as SQVTM and CDR2 as ANQGSEA. The CDR3, as DNA: TGCAGCGTTGGGGGACAGGGCTACTACAATGAGCAGTTCTTC. Protein sequence: CSVGGQGYYNEQFF.

This clone was counted only a few times. The rearrangement links TRBV2 to TRBJ1-2, with D possibly matching TRBD1 (5 bases). Trimming left V 10 bases short and J 7 bases short, with 19 bases between. CDR1 is SNHLY and CDR2 is FYNNEI in the germline V gene. The CDR3 spans 13 residues. In DNA, the CDR3 is TGTGCCACAAAGGGGCAGGGTCTCGGTGGCTACACCTTC. Amino acid sequence: CATKGQGLGGYTF.

The table lists this clone with a few counts. J is TRBJ2-5 and V is TRBV10-2; TRBD1 is a possible D gene (6 bases). The V end was cut by 3 bases, the J end by 5 bases, with 10 bases between. The CDR3 is made up of 13 amino acids. CDR1 WSHSY and CDR2 SAAADI come from the germline V gene. The DNA of the CDR3 is TGCGCCAGCAGTGACTCAGGGGAGGAGACCCAGTACTTC. Translating it yields CASSDSGEETQYF.

The chain links TRBV16 to TRBJ1-6, with D maybe TRBD1 (6 bases). There are 15 residues in the CDR3. Looked up from germline, CDR1 is KGHSY and CDR2 is FQNENV. The V and J ends lost 2 bases and 7 bases respectively, with 12 bases between them. CDR3 nucleotides: TGTGCCAGCAGCCAAACAGGGAGGGAGAATTCACCCCTCCACTTT. The encoded protein is CASSQTGRENSPLHF.

The chain couples TRBV11-2 to TRBJ2-1, with 7 bases aligning to TRBD2. Germline CDR1 reads SGHAT; CDR2 reads FQNNGV. This CDR3 comprises 19 residues. The V and J ends lost 4 bases and 0 bases, in that order; junction bases with no gene match: 15. CDR3 DNA: TGTGCCAGCAGCTCCCGTTGGGGGGGATCTAGCCACTCCTACAATGAGCAGTTCTTC. Translation: CASSSRWGGSSHSYNEQFF.